These 6 T cell receptor beta chains were sequenced from one sample in a study of blood T cell repertoires in COVID-19. TCRdb's copy holds only in-frame clones and misses some; the assay was immunoSEQ multiplex PCR. This sample carries about 220,000 clones, 80% of them seen once, and the ten largest clones take roughly 13%. The material sequenced was peripheral blood. The receptor set was obtained from a human donor in a cohort sampled during active COVID-19.

The chain joins TRBV4-3 to TRBJ1-2, with D tentatively TRBD1 (6 bases). The CDR3 runs to 17 residues. CDR1 and CDR2 (germline): LGHNA, YSLEER. V gave up 0 bases and J gave up 4 bases, with 18 bases separating them. The DNA of the CDR3 is TGCGCCAGCAGCCAAGACGCGGGGGGCTTAAGCCCCTATGGCTACACCTTC. It yields the protein CASSQDAGGLSPYGYTF.

The rearrangement links TRBV24-1 to TRBJ2-1, with 9 bases identical to TRBD2. Trimming at V came to 12 bases and at J to 9 bases, leaving 11 bases not matched to a gene. The V gene's germline CDR1 is KGHDR and CDR2 SFDVKD. The CDR3 spans 13 residues. CDR3 DNA: TGTGCCCCCGAAAGCGGGGGGATCGGTGAGCAGTTCTTC. This sequence encodes CAPESGGIGEQFF.

The J gene is TRBJ1-5, the V gene TRBV6-5; TRBD1 matches 9 bases. The germline gives CDR1 MNHEY, CDR2 SVGAGI. The CDR3 totals 13 residues. V gave up 8 bases and J gave up 6 bases; unmatched junction bases: 5. CDR3 nucleotide sequence: TGTGCCAGCCTGGGGACAGGGACTCAGCCCCAGCATTTT. Translating it yields CASLGTGTQPQHF.

This rearrangement joins TRBV3-1 (or the pseudogene TRBV3-2) to TRBJ1-5, with TRBD1 matching over 7 bases. Germline V gene data show CDR1 as LGHDT and CDR2 as YNNKEL (reference sequence). The CDR3 consists of 16 residues. The ends lost 3 bases at V and 11 bases at J; junction bases unmatched: 16. As DNA, the CDR3 is TGTGCCAGCAGCCATCTAGGGGGCCGACAGGGATCGGCCCAGCATTTT. This encodes CASSHLGGRQGSAQHF.

The chain joins TRBV5-6 to TRBJ1-4, with TRBD1 matching over 7 bases. V lost 4 bases to trimming and J lost 0 bases; unmatched junction nucleotides: 3. This CDR3 contains 15 residues. The germline V gene encodes CDR1 SGHDT and CDR2 YYEEEE. The CDR3 sequence is CASSEGQTTNEKLFF. Here the CDR3 DNA reads TGTGCCAGCAGCGAGGGACAGACAACTAATGAAAAACTGTTTTTT.

The chain couples TRBV24-1 to TRBJ2-3; D is perhaps TRBD2 (6 bases). V lost 6 bases and J 0 bases, leaving 9 bases between the germline ends. Germline values: CDR1 KGHDR, CDR2 SFDVKD. CDR3 length equals 14 residues. The CDR3 region is CATSRDLSTDTQYF. Written as DNA, the CDR3 is TGTGCCACCAGTCGGGACTTAAGCACAGATACGCAGTATTTT.